This TCR beta chain was captured in a study of beta chain features in type 1 diabetes. In regard to this clone: Antigen unknown.

General study points: A closer apparent resemblance between naive, central memory and Treg TCRB repertoires was seen in patients than in healthy donors.

Germline V gene sequence: CDR1 MDHEN, CDR2 SYDVKM. CDR3 length: 12 amino acids. V shed 8 bases and J shed 5 bases, with 12 bases lying between them. Every isolated RNA sample was fully reverse transcribed, so sequencing captured expressed TCRB transcripts. TCRdb's copy holds only in-frame clones and misses some; the assay was immunoSEQ multiplex PCR. Among around 350,000 clones listed, approximately 12% were seen once. A sort by CD45RO/CCR7/CD25/CD127/CD95/CD27 yielded CD4+ naive, central memory, regulatory and stem cell-like memory cells. The chain employs TRBV28 and TRBJ1-1; D gene uncertain. The TCR originated in a man in his late teens or twenties in good health. Sequencing was performed on naive CD4+ T cells from blood. CDR3 sequence: CASGLVRTEAFF. The DNA of the CDR3 is TGTGCCAGCGGGCTCGTGAGAACTGAAGCTTTCTTT.